This T cell receptor (beta chain) was identified in a study of a mutant IDH1 vaccine in newly diagnosed glioma (dated by TCRdb to the early 2020s). Study-wide context: The roughly 32 treated patients were 62.5% male and around 40% female, with a mean age of approximately 40 years. Before enrollment, patients had received standard therapy of radiotherapy alone, temozolomide alone, or radiochemotherapy with temozolomide; most received the combination. Six visits were used for peripheral blood collection: V03 (baseline), V05, V07, V10, V12 and V13. For exploratory analyses, longitudinal TCRB deep sequencing was carried out in 25 treated patients wherever samples were available.

Read against the paper, the sample's time point label means: baseline, week 1 (first vaccination visit). The treatment or condition tag for this specimen amounts to: pre-vaccination baseline after standard-of-care therapy. Donors had newly diagnosed WHO grade 3 or 4 IDH1-mutant astrocytomas with loss of nuclear ATRX. The samples were drawn from NOA16, a multicentre, single-arm, open-label phase I trial in Germany that tested a mutant IDH1 peptide vaccine in humans for the first time. Visit V03 blood draws served as the baseline sample for immunogenicity testing. Genomic DNA for TCRB sequencing was extracted from EDTA blood using the DNeasy Blood and Tissue Kit. The library was produced with the immunoSEQ multiplex PCR assay. Following the manufacturer's protocol, the hsTCRB Kit was used to amplify rearranged TCR beta chain sequences. Sequencing of TCRB libraries was carried out on an Illumina MiSeq. On the authors' methods: The kit vendor's proprietary platform handled demultiplexing, trimming and gene mapping. What TCRdb holds here is the immuneACCESS table cut down to in-frame rearrangements. Part of the clones is not present; checked against another copy, under half of the missing clones reflect an unresolved V gene, and the others are unexplained. V and J calls and clone size are copied from that table; D and trimming were computed from the DNA. Within this sample are about 70,000 clones, with about 83% of them counted one time only. The top ten hold roughly 4.4% of the sample.

Worth noting for this clone: Its recognized antigen is unknown. It has no much larger one-base neighbor in the sample; base qualities were not kept.

What the study reported, not specific to this receptor: It was noted by the authors that analyses of patient blood samples could not be reproduced owing to sample limitations. Across multiple MHC alleles, vaccine-induced immune responses were seen in around 94% of patients. Pseudoprogression seemed to be unrelated to changes in the top peripheral T cell clonotypes found by TCRB sequencing. PBMC samples for TCRB deep sequencing were selected based on availability.

Including the terminal cysteine and phenylalanine, the CDR3 comprises 18 residues. Left in the record is the CDR3 DNA by itself, 54 bases read in frame from the first base. Trimming leaves V shorter by 0 bases and J shorter by 2 bases, with the junction holding 11 bases beyond the gene matches. According to the germline V gene, CDR1 reads SGDLS and CDR2 reads YYNGEE. Recombination connected TRBV9 to TRBJ1-2, with TRBD1 identical over 9 junction bases. Here the sequenced sample was peripheral blood mononuclear cells (PBMCs), taken from a glioma patient treated with radiotherapy, temozolomide or both. This receptor was identified in a woman aged 18 to 35 with glioma. Some clones in this sample may be carry-over from other donors' samples. This receptor has the CDR3 CASSVGPRPGQGNYGYTF. The nucleotide sequence is TGTGCCAGCAGCGTAGGCCCTCGTCCGGGACAGGGAAACTATGGCTACACCTTC.